This T cell receptor beta chain was found in a study of T-cell reconstitution after alpha-beta-depleted transplantation in children. General observations from the study: After one year, T-cell counts and TCRbeta diversity mostly came from new T cells. By about two months after transplant, alpha-beta T cells reportedly arose from several hundred graft clones that had expanded. From surviving recipient T cells and thymic progenitors came the high day-60 TCRbeta diversity observed in some patients.

In this sample, this clonotype turned up many times. Its target is not known. The CDR3 is 18 residues long. V lost 0 bases and J 1 base, leaving 15 bases between the germline ends. In germline, CDR1 is KGHSH, CDR2 LQKENI. TCRbeta library preparation incorporated unique molecular identifiers. TCRdb re-derived calls from the PCR reads in MiXCR, one entry per CDR3 protein. The table includes tens of thousands of distinct CDR3 sequences, 4.9% detected once. The chain employs TRBV18 and TRBJ2-2; tentative D call: TRBD2 (6 bases). This sample comprised PBMCs, mostly from graft donor cells, obtained 180 days after TCRalphabeta/CD19-depleted stem cell transplant. This sequence was found in a boy in the first two years of life who had a stem cell transplant for acute myeloid leukemia, so the T cells may come from the graft donor. The DNA for the CDR3 is TGTGCCAGCTCACCACCGGGGCGACGGCGGGGGAACACCGGGGAGCTGTTTTTT. This translates into CASSPPGRRRGNTGELFF.